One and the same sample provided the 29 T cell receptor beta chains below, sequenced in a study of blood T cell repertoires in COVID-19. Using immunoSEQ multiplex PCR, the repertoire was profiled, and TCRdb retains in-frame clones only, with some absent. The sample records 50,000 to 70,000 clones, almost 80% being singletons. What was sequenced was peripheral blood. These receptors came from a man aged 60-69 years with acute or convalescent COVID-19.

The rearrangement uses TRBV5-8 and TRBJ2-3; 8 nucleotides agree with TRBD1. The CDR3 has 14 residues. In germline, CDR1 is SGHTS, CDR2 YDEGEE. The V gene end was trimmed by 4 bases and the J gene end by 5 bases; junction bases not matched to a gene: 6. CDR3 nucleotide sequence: TGTGCCAGCAGCGACGACAGGGGCCGAGATACGCAGTATTTT. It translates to CASSDDRGRDTQYF.

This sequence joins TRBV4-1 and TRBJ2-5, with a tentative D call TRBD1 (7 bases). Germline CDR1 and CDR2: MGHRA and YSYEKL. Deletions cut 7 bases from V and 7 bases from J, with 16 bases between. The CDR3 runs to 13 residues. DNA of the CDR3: TGCGCCAGCAAGGACAGGTCGGAGGGGACCCAGTACTTC. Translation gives CASKDRSEGTQYF.

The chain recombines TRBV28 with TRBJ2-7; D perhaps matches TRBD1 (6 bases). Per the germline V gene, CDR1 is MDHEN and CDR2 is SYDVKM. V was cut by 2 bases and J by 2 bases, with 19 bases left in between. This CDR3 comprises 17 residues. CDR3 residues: CASSLLRGSSGPYEQYF. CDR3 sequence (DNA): TGTGCCAGCAGTTTACTTAGGGGGTCGAGTGGTCCCTACGAGCAGTACTTC.

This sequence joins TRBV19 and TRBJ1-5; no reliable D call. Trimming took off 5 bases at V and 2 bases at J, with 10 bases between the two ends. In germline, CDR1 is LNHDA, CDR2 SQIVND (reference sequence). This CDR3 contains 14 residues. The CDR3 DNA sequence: TGTGCCAGTAGTTCGCGGGTTGGCAATCAGCCCCAGCATTTT. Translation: CASSSRVGNQPQHF.

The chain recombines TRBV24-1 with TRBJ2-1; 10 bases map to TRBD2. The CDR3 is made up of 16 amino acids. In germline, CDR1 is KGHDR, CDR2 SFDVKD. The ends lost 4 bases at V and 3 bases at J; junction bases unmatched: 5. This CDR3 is CATSDPSGGNYNEQFF. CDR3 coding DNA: TGTGCCACCAGTGACCCTAGCGGGGGTAACTACAATGAGCAGTTCTTC.

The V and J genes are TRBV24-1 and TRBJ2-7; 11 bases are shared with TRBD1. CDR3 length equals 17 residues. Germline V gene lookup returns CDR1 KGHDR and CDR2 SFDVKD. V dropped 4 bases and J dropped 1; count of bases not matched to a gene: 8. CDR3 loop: CATSDTGQGGISYEQYF. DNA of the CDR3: TGTGCCACCAGTGACACGGGACAGGGGGGGATATCCTACGAGCAGTACTTC.

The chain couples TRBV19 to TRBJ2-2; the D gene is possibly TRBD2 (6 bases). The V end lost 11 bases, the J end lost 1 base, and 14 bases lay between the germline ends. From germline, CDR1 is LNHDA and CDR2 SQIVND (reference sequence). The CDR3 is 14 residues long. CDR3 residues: CAAGGRLNTGELFF. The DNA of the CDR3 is TGTGCCGCCGGGGGTCGTCTGAACACCGGGGAGCTGTTTTTT. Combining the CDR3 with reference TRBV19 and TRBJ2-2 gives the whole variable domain DGGITQSPKYLFRKEGQNVTLSCEQNLNHDAMYWYRQDPGQGLRLIYYSQIVNDFQKGDIAEGYSVSREKKESFPLTVTSAQKNPTAFYLCAAGGRLNTGELFFGEGSRLTVL.

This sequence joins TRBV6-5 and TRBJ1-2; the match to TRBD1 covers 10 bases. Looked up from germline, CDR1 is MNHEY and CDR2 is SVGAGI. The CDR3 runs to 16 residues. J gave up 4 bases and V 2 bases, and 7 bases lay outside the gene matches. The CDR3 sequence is CASSYIRTGGGYGYTF. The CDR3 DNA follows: TGTGCCAGCAGTTACATCCGGACAGGGGGTGGCTATGGCTACACCTTC.

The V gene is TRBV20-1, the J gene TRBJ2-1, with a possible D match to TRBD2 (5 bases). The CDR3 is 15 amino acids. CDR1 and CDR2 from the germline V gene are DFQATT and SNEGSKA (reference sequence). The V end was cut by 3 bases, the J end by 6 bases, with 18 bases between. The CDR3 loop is CSASPRGSFINEQFF. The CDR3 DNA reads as TGCAGTGCTAGTCCTCGGGGTAGCTTTATCAATGAGCAGTTCTTC.

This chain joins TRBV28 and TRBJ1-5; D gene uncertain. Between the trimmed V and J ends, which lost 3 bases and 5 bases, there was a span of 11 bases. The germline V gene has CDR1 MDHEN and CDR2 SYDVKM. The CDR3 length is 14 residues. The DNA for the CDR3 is TGTGCCAGCAGTTTGGTACAGACCTATCAGCCCCAGCATTTT. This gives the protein CASSLVQTYQPQHF.

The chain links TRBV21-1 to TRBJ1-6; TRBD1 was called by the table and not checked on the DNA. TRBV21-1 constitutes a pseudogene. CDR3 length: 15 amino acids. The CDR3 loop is CASKDRVLYNSPLHF. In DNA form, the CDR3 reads TGTGCCAGCAAGGACAGGGTCTTATATAATTCACCCCTCCACTTT.

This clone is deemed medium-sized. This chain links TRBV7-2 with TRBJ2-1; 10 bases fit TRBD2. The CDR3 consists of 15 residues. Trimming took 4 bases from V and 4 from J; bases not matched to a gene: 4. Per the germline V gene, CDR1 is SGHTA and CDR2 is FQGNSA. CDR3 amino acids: CASSSLAGVYNEQFF. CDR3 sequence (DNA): TGTGCCAGCAGCTCCCTAGCGGGGGTTTACAATGAGCAGTTCTTC.

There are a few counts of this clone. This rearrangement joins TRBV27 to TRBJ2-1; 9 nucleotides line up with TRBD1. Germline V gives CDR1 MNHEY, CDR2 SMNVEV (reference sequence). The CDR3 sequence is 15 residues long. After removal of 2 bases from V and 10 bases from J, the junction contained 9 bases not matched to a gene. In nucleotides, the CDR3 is TGTGCCAGCAGTTTACCGGGACAGGGAAAGGAGGAGCAGTTCTTC. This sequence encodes CASSLPGQGKEEQFF.

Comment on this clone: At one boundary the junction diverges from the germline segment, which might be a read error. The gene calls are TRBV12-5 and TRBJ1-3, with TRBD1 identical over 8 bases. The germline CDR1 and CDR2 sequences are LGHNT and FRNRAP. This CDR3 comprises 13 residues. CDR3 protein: CASGQDRARRPNF. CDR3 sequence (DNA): TGTGCTAGTGGTCAGGACAGGGCCCGCCGGCCGAATTTT.

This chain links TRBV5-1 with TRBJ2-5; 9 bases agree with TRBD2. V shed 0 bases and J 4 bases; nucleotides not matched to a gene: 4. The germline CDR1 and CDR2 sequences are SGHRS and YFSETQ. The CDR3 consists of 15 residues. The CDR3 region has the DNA TGCGCCAGCAGCTTGGGTGGTAGCGGGGGAGAGACCCAGTACTTC. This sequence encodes CASSLGGSGGETQYF.

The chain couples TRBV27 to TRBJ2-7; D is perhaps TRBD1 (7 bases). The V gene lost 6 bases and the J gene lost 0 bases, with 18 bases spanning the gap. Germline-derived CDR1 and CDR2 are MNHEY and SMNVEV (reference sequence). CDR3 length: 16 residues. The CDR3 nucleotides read TGTGCCAGCAGAATGGGAGGCTGGGACAGCTCCTACGAGCAGTACTTC. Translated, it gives CASRMGGWDSSYEQYF.

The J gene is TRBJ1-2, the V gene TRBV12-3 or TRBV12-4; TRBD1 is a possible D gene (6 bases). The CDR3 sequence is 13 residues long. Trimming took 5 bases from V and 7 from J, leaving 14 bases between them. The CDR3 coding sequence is TGTGCCAGCAGTGCTAATCAGGGGCTTGGCTACACCTTC. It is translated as CASSANQGLGYTF.

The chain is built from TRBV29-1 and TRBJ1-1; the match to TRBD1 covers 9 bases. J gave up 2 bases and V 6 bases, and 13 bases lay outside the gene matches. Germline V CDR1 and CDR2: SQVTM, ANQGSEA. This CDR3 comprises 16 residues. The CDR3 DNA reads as TGCAGCGTAGAGACAGGGGGGACAAGCGGCAACACTGAAGCTTTCTTT. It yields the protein CSVETGGTSGNTEAFF.

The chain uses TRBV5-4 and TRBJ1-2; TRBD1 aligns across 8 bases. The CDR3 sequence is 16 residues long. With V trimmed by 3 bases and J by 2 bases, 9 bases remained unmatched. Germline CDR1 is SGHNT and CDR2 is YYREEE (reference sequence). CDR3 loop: CASSSFQGARNYGYTF. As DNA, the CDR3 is TGTGCCAGCAGCTCGTTCCAGGGGGCTAGAAACTATGGCTACACCTTC.

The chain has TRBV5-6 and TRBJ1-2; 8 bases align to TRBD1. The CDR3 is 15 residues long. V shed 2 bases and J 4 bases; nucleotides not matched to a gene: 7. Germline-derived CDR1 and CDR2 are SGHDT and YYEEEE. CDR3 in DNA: TGTGCCAGCAGCTTCGGGCAGGGGGCCATCTATGGCTACACCTTC. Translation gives CASSFGQGAIYGYTF.

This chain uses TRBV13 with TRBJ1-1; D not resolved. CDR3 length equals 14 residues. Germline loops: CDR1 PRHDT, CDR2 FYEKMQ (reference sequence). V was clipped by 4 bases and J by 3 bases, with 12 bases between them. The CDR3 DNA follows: TGTGCCAGCAGCTCAGGCCGGGGTTACACTGAAGCTTTCTTT. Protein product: CASSSGRGYTEAFF. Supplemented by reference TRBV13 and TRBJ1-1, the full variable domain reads AAGVIQSPRHLIKEKRETATLKCYPIPRHDTVYWYQQGPGQDPQFLISFYEKMQSDKGSIPDRFSAQQFSDYHSELNMSSLELGDSALYFCASSSGRGYTEAFFGQGTRLTVV.

CDR3 in DNA: TGTGCCAGTAGTATGGGCTTAAGGGAGGGACAGCCCCAGCATTTT. This codes for CASSMGLREGQPQHF. V and J are TRBV19 and TRBJ1-5; no clear D gene. V lost 3 bases to trimming and J lost 7 bases, with 16 bases between them. Looked up from germline, CDR1 is LNHDA and CDR2 is SQIVND (reference sequence). The CDR3 sequence is 15 residues long.

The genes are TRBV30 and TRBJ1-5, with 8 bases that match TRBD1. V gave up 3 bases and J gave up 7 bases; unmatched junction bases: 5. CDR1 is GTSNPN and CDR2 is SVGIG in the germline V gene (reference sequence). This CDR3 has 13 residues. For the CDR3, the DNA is TGTGCCTGGAGAGGACAGGGCGAGCAGCCCCAGCATTTT. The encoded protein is CAWRGQGEQPQHF.

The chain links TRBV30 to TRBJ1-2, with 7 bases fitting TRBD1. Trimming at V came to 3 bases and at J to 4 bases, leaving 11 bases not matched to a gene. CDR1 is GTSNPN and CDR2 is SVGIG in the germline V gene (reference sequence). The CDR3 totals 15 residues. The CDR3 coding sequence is TGTGCCTGGAGAGGATTACAGGGGAATATCTATGGCTACACCTTC. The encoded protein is CAWRGLQGNIYGYTF. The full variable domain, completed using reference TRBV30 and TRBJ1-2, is SQTIHQWPATLVQPVGSPLSLECTVEGTSNPNLYWYRQAAGRGLQLLFYSVGIGQISSEVPQNLSASRPQDRQFILSSKKLLLSDSGFYLCAWRGLQGNIYGYTFGSGTRLTVV.

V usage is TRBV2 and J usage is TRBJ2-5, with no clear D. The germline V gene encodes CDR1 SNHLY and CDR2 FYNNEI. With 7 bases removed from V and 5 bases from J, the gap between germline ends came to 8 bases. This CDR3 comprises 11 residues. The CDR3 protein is CASTLVETQYF. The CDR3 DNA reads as TGTGCCAGCACTCTTGTCGAGACCCAGTACTTC.

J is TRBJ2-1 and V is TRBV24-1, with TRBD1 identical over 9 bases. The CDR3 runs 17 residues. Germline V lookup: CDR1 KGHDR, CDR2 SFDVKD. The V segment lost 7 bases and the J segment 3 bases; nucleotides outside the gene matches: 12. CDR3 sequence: CATSRSPGQGFYNEQFF. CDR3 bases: TGTGCCACCAGCCGATCCCCGGGACAGGGCTTCTACAATGAGCAGTTCTTC.

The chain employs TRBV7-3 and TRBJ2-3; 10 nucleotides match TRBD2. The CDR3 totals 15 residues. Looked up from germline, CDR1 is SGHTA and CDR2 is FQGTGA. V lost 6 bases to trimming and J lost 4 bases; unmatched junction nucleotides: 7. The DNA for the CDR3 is TGTGCCAGCAGGATAGCGGGGGGCTCCCCAGATACGCAGTATTTT. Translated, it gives CASRIAGGSPDTQYF.

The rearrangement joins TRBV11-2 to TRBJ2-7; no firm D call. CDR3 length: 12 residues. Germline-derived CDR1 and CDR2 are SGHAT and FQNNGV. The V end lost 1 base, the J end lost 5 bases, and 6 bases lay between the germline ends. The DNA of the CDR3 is TGTGCCAGCAGCTTAGCAGTTCACGAGCAGTACTTC. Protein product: CASSLAVHEQYF.

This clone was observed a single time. The CDR3 sequence: CASSLWGGETQYF. CDR3 in DNA: TGCGCCAGCAGCTTGTGGGGGGGAGAGACCCAGTACTTC. The rearrangement uses TRBV5-1 and TRBJ2-5; 7 bases are shared with TRBD2. The CDR3 spans 13 residues. V was clipped by 1 base and J by 4 bases; unmatched bases: 1. Germline V lookup: CDR1 SGHRS, CDR2 YFSETQ.